This record looks at one T cell receptor beta chain sequence and its context. Its antigen is as yet unknown. Data came from immunoSEQ multiplex PCR; TCRdb stores just in-frame clones and leaves some out. The sample contains about 180,000 clones, 85% to 90% of which appear only once. The data stem from a study of T cell responses to AZD1222 COVID-19 vaccine. This CDR3 has 14 amino acids. Deletions cut 8 bases from V and 1 base from J, with 13 bases between. CDR1 and CDR2 (germline): SNHLY, FYNNEI. Study-level results: Repertoires were obtained only post-peak T cell response. The study reported that nearly half of spike-specific TCRs target unmutated variant regions. The breadth and depth of Spike-specific TCRs increased once two AZD1222 doses had been given. Donors were mostly white British, more females; clonal diversity possibly underestimated.

This clonotype originated in an adult who received the AZD1222 COVID-19 vaccine. This chain links TRBV2 with TRBJ2-3, with D tentatively TRBD2 (5 bases). The sequencing used peripheral blood, collected 28 days after the second AZD1222 dose. In DNA, the CDR3 is TGTGCCAGCGACCTCGCGGAGGGCACAGATACGCAGTATTTT. Amino acid sequence: CASDLAEGTDTQYF.